This T cell receptor (beta chain) came from a study of CD8 T cells in Susac syndrome. Notes on the study in general: Susac-specific public clones were found in both the total CD8+ and the CD8+ TEMRA repertoires, with sixteen in the former and several in the latter. Clonal expansion involving Susac CD8+ cells peaked in TEMRA cells and active patients.

Note on this clonotype: What it binds is unknown.

RNA was extracted with the RNeasy kit, and a quantity of about 0.45 to 1 ug was reverse transcribed using random hexamers. TCRdb reprocessed the immunoSEQ multiplex PCR reads via MiXCR and lists one record per CDR3 protein. The sample has around 81,000 distinct CDR3 sequences; approximately 93% are singletons. The source is a human donor with Susac syndrome. The sample consisted of CD8+ T cells from PBMCs.

The CDR3 loop reads CASSQEDTSGNTIYF. CDR3 bases: TGTGCCAGCAGCCAAGAGGACACCTCTGGAAACACCATATATTTT. The chain links TRBV3-1 to TRBJ1-3; tentative D call: TRBD1 (5 bases). CDR3 length: 15 amino acids. The V gene's germline CDR1 is LGHDT and CDR2 YNNKEL (reference sequence). V was shortened by 0 bases and J by 0 bases, with 6 bases between the two germline ends.